Below, 11 T cell receptor beta chains from the same sample are listed, as sequenced in a study of T cells in lung cancer brain metastases. Repertoires were generated with immunoSEQ multiplex PCR, while TCRdb's copy carries only in-frame clones and drops some. The table has roughly 4,200 clones, around nine tenths seen once. Sequenced sample: tumor tissue from the primary lung tumor. These receptors all come from a man in his 60s with non-small cell lung cancer.

V gene TRBV30 combines with J gene TRBJ2-7; D is perhaps TRBD1 or TRBD2 (5 bases each). Trimming stripped 5 bases from V and 3 bases from J, with 17 bases between. The CDR3 totals 14 residues. In germline, CDR1 is GTSNPN, CDR2 SVGIG (reference sequence). The CDR3 coding sequence is TGTGCCTGGCGCAACGGGGCCAACATCTACGAGCAGTACTTC. Its translation: CAWRNGANIYEQYF. The full variable domain, its missing parts supplied by reference TRBV30 and TRBJ2-7, is SQTIHQWPATLVQPVGSPLSLECTVEGTSNPNLYWYRQAAGRGLQLLFYSVGIGQISSEVPQNLSASRPQDRQFILSSKKLLLSDSGFYLCAWRNGANIYEQYFGPGTRLTVT.

This clone has a handful of counts. The chain couples TRBV7-2 to TRBJ1-1; D possibly corresponds to TRBD1 (6 bases). CDR1 is SGHTA, CDR2 FQGNSA, per germline. The CDR3 contains 15 residues. V lost 2 bases and J lost 2, with 12 bases in between. CDR3 amino acids: CASSLMGASNTEAFF. CDR3 in DNA: TGTGCCAGCAGCTTAATGGGGGCTAGCAACACTGAAGCTTTCTTT. The full variable domain, its missing parts supplied by reference TRBV7-2 and TRBJ1-1, is GAGVSQSPSNKVTEKGKDVELRCDPISGHTALYWYRQSLGQGLEFLIYFQGNSAPDKSGLPSDRFSAERTGGSVSTLTIQRTQQEDSAVYLCASSLMGASNTEAFFGQGTRLTVV.

Here the CDR3 DNA reads TGTGCCAGCAGTCCCATTCCGATTTTGAACACTGAAGCTTTCTTT. Amino acids: CASSPIPILNTEAFF. The J gene is TRBJ1-1, the V gene TRBV27; D uncertain. Germline V CDR1 and CDR2: MNHEY, SMNVEV (reference sequence). The ends were cut back, 5 bases at V and 0 bases at J, with 13 bases in the middle. CDR3 length: 15 amino acids.

The V and J genes are TRBV5-1 and TRBJ1-2, with no clear D. Germline V gene lookup returns CDR1 SGHRS and CDR2 YFSETQ. The CDR3 spans 14 residues. Trimming removed 4 bases at V and 2 bases at J, with 12 bases between. The CDR3 spells CASSPTLANYGYTF. For the CDR3, the DNA is TGCGCCAGCAGCCCCACCTTGGCGAACTATGGCTACACCTTC.

This clone was observed a single time. This chain connects TRBV5-6 to TRBJ2-7; D uncertain. V was shortened by 0 bases and J by 2 bases, with 21 bases between the two germline ends. This CDR3 comprises 18 residues. The germline V gene encodes CDR1 SGHDT and CDR2 YYEEEE. CDR3 sequence reads: CASSLGALRRPVTYEQYF. For the CDR3, the DNA is TGTGCCAGCAGCTTGGGGGCGCTTCGACGTCCGGTCACCTACGAGCAGTACTTC.

V and J are TRBV27 and TRBJ2-7; 11 bases map to TRBD2. CDR1 MNHEY and CDR2 SMNVEV come from the germline V gene (reference sequence). The CDR3 spans 15 residues. Germline trimming cut 6 bases from V and 1 base from J; bases unmatched to any gene: 5. CDR3 in DNA: TGTGCCAGCAGAAGTACTAGCGGGGGATCCTACGAGCAGTACTTC. This encodes CASRSTSGGSYEQYF.

The chain joins TRBV5-1 to TRBJ1-1, with TRBD1 matching over 7 bases. This CDR3 has 13 residues. V gave up 3 bases and J gave up 10 bases; unmatched junction bases: 9. CDR1 is SGHRS, CDR2 YFSETQ, per germline. CDR3 nucleotides: TGCGCCAGCAGCTCAGAGGGGGCAGGGGTAGCTTTCTTT. It specifies CASSSEGAGVAFF. The full variable domain, in which reference TRBV5-1 and TRBJ1-1 provide the parts outside the CDR3, is KAGVTQTPRYLIKTRGQQVTLSCSPISGHRSVSWYQQTPGQGLQFLFEYFSETQRNKGNFPGRFSGRQFSNSRSEMNVSTLELGDSALYLCASSSEGAGVAFFGQGTRLTVV.

This CDR3 reads CASSLGQGTDTQYF. CDR3 DNA: TGTGCCAGCAGCTTAGGGCAGGGCACAGATACGCAGTATTTT. The chain joins TRBV7-3 to TRBJ2-3; unclear D gene. V was shortened by 2 bases and J by 1 base, with 7 bases between the two germline ends. The germline V gene has CDR1 SGHTA and CDR2 FQGTGA. This CDR3 comprises 14 residues.

This clone has just a few counts. Distinct nucleotide sequences in the sample also encode this CDR3. V and J are TRBV27 and TRBJ1-5; tentatively, D is TRBD1 (6 bases). Germline lookup yields CDR1 MNHEY and CDR2 SMNVEV (reference sequence). The CDR3 is made up of 14 amino acids. V gave up 6 bases and J gave up 1 base, with 10 bases separating them. The CDR3 region has the DNA TGTGCCAGCAGCCAGGGGAGGAGCAATCAGCCCCAGCATTTT. It is translated as CASSQGRSNQPQHF.

The J gene is TRBJ1-1, the V gene TRBV13, with D uncertain. CDR3 length: 15 amino acids. With 2 bases removed from V and 1 base from J, the gap between germline ends came to 11 bases. The germline V gene encodes CDR1 PRHDT and CDR2 FYEKMQ (reference sequence). In DNA, the CDR3 is TGTGCCAGCAGCTTATTTCCGAGACCGAACACTGAAGCTTTCTTT. It encodes CASSLFPRPNTEAFF.

The J gene is TRBJ2-7, the V gene TRBV5-5; the match to TRBD2 covers 14 bases. Per the germline V gene, CDR1 is SGHKS and CDR2 is YYEKEE (reference sequence). J gave up 4 bases and V 2 bases, and 2 bases lay outside the gene matches. This CDR3 contains 15 residues. The CDR3 DNA reads TGTGCCAGCAGCTTCAGACTAGCGGGAGGGTACGAGCAGTACTTC. This sequence encodes CASSFRLAGGYEQYF. Full variable domain (rest looked up from reference TRBV5-5 and TRBJ2-7): DAGVTQSPTHLIKTRGQQVTLRCSPISGHKSVSWYQQVLGQGPQFIFQYYEKEERGRGNFPDRFSARQFPNYSSELNVNALLLGDSALYLCASSFRLAGGYEQYFGPGTRLTVT.